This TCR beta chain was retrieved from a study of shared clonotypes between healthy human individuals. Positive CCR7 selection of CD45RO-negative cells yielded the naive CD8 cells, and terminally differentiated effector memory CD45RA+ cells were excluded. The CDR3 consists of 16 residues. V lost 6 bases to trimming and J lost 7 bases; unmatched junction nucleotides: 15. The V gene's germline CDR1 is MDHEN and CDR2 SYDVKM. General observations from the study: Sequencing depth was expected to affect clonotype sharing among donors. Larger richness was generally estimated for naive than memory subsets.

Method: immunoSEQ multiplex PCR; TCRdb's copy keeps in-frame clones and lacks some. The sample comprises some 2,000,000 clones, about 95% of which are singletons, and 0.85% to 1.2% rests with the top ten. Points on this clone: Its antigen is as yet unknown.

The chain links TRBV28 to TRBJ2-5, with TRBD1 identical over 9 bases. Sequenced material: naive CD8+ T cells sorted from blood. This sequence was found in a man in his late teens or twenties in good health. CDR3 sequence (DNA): TGTGCCAGCAGCCTAACCACAGGGGGCCGTGTATGGACCCAGTACTTC. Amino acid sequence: CASSLTTGGRVWTQYF.